Listed below are T cell receptor beta chains from one sample, sequenced in a study of T cells in localized non-small cell lung cancer. Here immunoSEQ multiplex PCR was the method, and the copy in TCRdb shows in-frame clones only, minus some. The sample has roughly 1,300 clones, roughly a third seen once. The specimen comprised lung tumor tissue, sampled before any cancer treatment. These receptors all stem from a male donor older than 55 with stage I lung adenocarcinoma. CDR3s include the opening cysteine and the closing phenylalanine or tryptophan. A D gene is named only where the DNA matches it firmly. The listing skips clone size in some rows; elsewhere it reads once, few, many or a size class.

D	V	size	J	CDR3	DNA
NA	TRBV19	few	TRBJ1-1	CASTRGGMNTEAFF	TGTGCCAGTACTCGCGGTGGGATGAACACTGAAGCTTTCTTT
NA	TRBV28	NA	TRBJ1-5	CASSLVSNQPQHF	TGTGCCAGCTCCTTAGTAAGCAATCAGCCCCAGCATTTT
TRBD2	TRBV9	few	TRBJ2-3	CASSVGVAGGLYTQYF	TGTGCCAGCAGCGTAGGAGTAGCGGGGGGGCTATATACGCAGTATTTT
NA	TRBV11-3	medium-sized	TRBJ2-6	CASSLGSFSGANVLTF	TGTGCCAGCAGCTTGGGTTCGTTCTCTGGGGCCAACGTCCTGACTTTC
NA	TRBV19	large	TRBJ1-1	CASSRGGMNTEAFF	TGTGCCAGTAGCAGGGGCGGCATGAACACTGAAGCTTTCTTT
TRBD2	TRBV9	NA	TRBJ2-3	CASSRRLAAGNTQYF	TGTGCCAGCAGTCGCCGACTAGCGGCTGGGAATACGCAGTATTTT
TRBD2	TRBV29-1	few	TRBJ2-4	CSVQKLAEGENIQYF	TGCAGCGTTCAAAAACTAGCGGAGGGGGAAAACATTCAGTACTTC
NA	TRBV9	NA	TRBJ1-2	CASSAGTMDYGYTF	TGTGCCAGCAGCGCGGGGACAATGGATTATGGCTACACCTTC
NA	TRBV19	NA	TRBJ1-2	CASSIPPEGTHGYTF	TGTGCCAGTAGTATTCCCCCCGAAGGGACCCATGGCTACACCTTC
NA	TRBV13	NA	TRBJ1-2	CASSLASGNYGYTF	TGTGCCAGCAGCTTAGCATCAGGGAACTATGGCTACACCTTC
TRBD1	TRBV10-3	few	TRBJ1-1	CAISESWQGALNEAFF	TGTGCCATCAGTGAGTCGTGGCAGGGGGCGCTGAATGAAGCTTTCTTT
NA	TRBV9	few	TRBJ2-3	CASSDDLSTDTQYF	TGTGCCAGCAGTGACGACTTAAGCACAGATACGCAGTATTTT
NA	TRBV11-3	NA	TRBJ1-2	CASSLNANSGARDYGYTF	TGTGCCAGCAGCTTAAATGCCAACTCAGGGGCGCGGGACTATGGCTACACCTTC
NA	TRBV4-1	NA	TRBJ1-3	CASSQGLLSSGNTIYF	TGCGCCAGCAGCCAAGGGTTACTGAGCTCTGGAAACACCATATATTTT
NA	TRBV9	NA	TRBJ1-3	CASSVGVTRYSGNTIYF	TGTGCCAGCAGCGTAGGTGTTACGCGCTACTCTGGAAACACCATATATTTT
TRBD2	TRBV15	few	TRBJ2-3	CATSRGASGVRTDTQYF	TGTGCCACCAGCAGAGGGGCTAGCGGGGTTCGCACAGATACGCAGTATTTT
TRBD2	TRBV11-3	NA	TRBJ2-1	CASSFPSGGSFESYNEQFF	TGTGCCAGCAGCTTCCCTAGCGGGGGATCTTTTGAGTCCTACAATGAGCAGTTCTTC
NA	TRBV28	few	TRBJ2-3	CASSLNAGGGTQYF	TGTGCCAGCAGTTTAAATGCAGGGGGGGGTACGCAGTATTTT
NA	TRBV28	NA	TRBJ2-7	CASSQVGYEQYF	TGTGCCAGTAGCCAGGTGGGGTACGAGCAGTACTTC
NA	TRBV18	NA	TRBJ2-3	CASSTYRDPDTQYF	TGTGCCAGCTCAACCTACCGGGACCCAGATACGCAGTATTTT
TRBD1	TRBV11-3	large	TRBJ1-2	CASSLERTGHYGYTF	TGTGCCAGCAGCTTAGAAAGGACAGGGCACTATGGCTACACCTTC
TRBD1	TRBV10-3	NA	TRBJ2-7	CAISEGIGQGSYEQYF	TGTGCCATCAGTGAGGGAATAGGACAGGGCTCCTACGAGCAGTACTTC
TRBD1	TRBV6-8	NA	TRBJ2-5	CASSYSTGGGQETQYF	TGTGCCAGCAGTTACAGCACAGGGGGAGGCCAAGAGACCCAGTACTTC
NA	TRBV29-1	NA	TRBJ2-2	CSVARGTGELFF	TGCAGCGTTGCGAGGGGAACCGGGGAGCTGTTTTTT
NA	TRBV9	few	TRBJ2-2	CASSLFTGELFF	TGTGCCAGCAGTTTGTTCACCGGGGAGCTGTTTTTT
TRBD1	TRBV19	NA	TRBJ2-1	CASSIETGWNEQFF	TGTGCCAGTAGTATAGAGACAGGGTGGAATGAGCAGTTCTTC
NA	TRBV11-3	few	TRBJ2-6	CASSLQPRSGANVLTF	TGTGCCAGCAGCTTGCAACCCCGCTCTGGGGCCAACGTCCTGACTTTC
NA	TRBV6-8	NA	TRBJ1-2	CASSYQGTANYGYTF	TGTGCCAGCAGTTACCAAGGGACCGCTAACTATGGCTACACCTTC
NA	TRBV5-1	NA	TRBJ2-2	CASSPATSNSGELFF	TGCGCCAGCAGCCCCGCAACCTCCAACTCCGGGGAGCTGTTTTTT
NA	TRBV9	few	TRBJ2-5	CASSDVGLQNQETQYF	TGTGCCAGCAGTGACGTCGGGCTACAAAACCAAGAGACCCAGTACTTC
NA	TRBV18	NA	TRBJ2-3	CASSPQQGSTDTQYF	TGTGCCAGCTCACCACAACAGGGAAGCACAGATACGCAGTATTTT
TRBD1	TRBV29-1	NA	TRBJ1-2	CSGVQGDYGYTF	TGCAGCGGCGTACAGGGGGACTATGGCTACACCTTC
NA	TRBV28	NA	TRBJ1-2	CASRPSVGASGGYTF	TGTGCCAGCAGACCCTCGGTTGGGGCCTCTGGAGGCTACACCTTC
NA	TRBV6-8	few	TRBJ2-2	CASAILGVAGELFF	TGTGCCAGCGCAATATTAGGAGTAGCCGGGGAGCTGTTTTTT
NA	TRBV18	once	TRBJ1-4	CASSPGVRNEKLFF	TGTGCCAGCTCACCAGGAGTAAGAAATGAAAAACTGTTTTTT
NA	TRBV9	few	TRBJ2-3	CASSVDNGGTTDTQYF	TGTGCCAGCAGCGTAGATAACGGGGGAACCACAGATACGCAGTATTTT
NA	TRBV6-8	NA	TRBJ1-2	CASSAYKKDTRSNGYTF	TGTGCCAGCAGCGCTTATAAAAAAGACACACGTTCGAATGGCTACACCTTC
NA	TRBV25-1	few	TRBJ2-5	CASSEGGLRGLGTQYF	TGTGCCAGCAGTGAAGGGGGACTGCGTGGGTTGGGGACCCAGTACTTC
NA	TRBV2	few	TRBJ2-5	CASSRDGNQETQYF	TGTGCCAGCAGCCGGGACGGCAACCAAGAGACCCAGTACTTC
NA	TRBV27	NA	TRBJ2-7	CASSWTFGNEQYF	TGTGCCAGCAGTTGGACGTTCGGGAACGAGCAGTACTTC
TRBD2	TRBV4-1	NA	TRBJ2-3	CASSQVRGRGAAVTDTQYF	TGCGCCAGCAGCCAAGTACGTGGGCGGGGGGCCGCAGTTACAGATACGCAGTATTTT
NA	TRBV11-3	few	TRBJ2-1	CASSLASSYNEQFF	TGTGCCAGCAGCTTGGCGAGCTCCTACAATGAGCAGTTCTTC
NA	TRBV28	NA	TRBJ2-1	CASSLLDGQGNNEQFF	TGTGCCAGCAGTTTATTGGATGGGCAGGGTAACAATGAGCAGTTCTTC
NA	TRBV11-3	few	TRBJ1-2	CASSAGVAGTYGYTF	TGTGCCAGCAGCGCGGGGGTGGCGGGTACCTATGGCTACACCTTC
NA	TRBV9	large	TRBJ2-7	CASSHTLADSYEQYF	TGTGCCAGCAGCCACACTTTGGCAGACTCCTACGAGCAGTACTTC
NA	TRBV11-3	NA	TRBJ2-1	CASSLDRPSYNEQFF	TGTGCCAGCAGCTTAGATCGACCTAGCTACAATGAGCAGTTCTTC
NA	TRBV19	NA	TRBJ2-7	CASSGLGFRYEQYF	TGTGCCAGTAGTGGGCTTGGGTTCCGTTACGAGCAGTACTTC
NA	TRBV1	few	TRBJ2-3	CASSQEQGFDTQYF	TGCGCCAGCAGCCAAGAACAGGGATTCGATACGCAGTATTTT
TRBD1	TRBV6-8	few	TRBJ1-3	CASSSGQGRNTIYF	TGTGCCAGCAGTTCCGGACAGGGTAGGAACACCATATATTTT
TRBD1	TRBV11-3	few	TRBJ2-2	CASSRDRGGTGELFF	TGTGCCAGCAGCCGCGACAGGGGCGGAACCGGGGAGCTGTTTTTT
NA	TRBV15	NA	TRBJ1-1	CATSRRGQGTEAFF	TGTGCCACCAGCAGACGGGGGCAGGGGACTGAAGCTTTCTTT
NA	TRBV23-1	once	TRBJ1-5	CASSQPTEGNQPQHF	TGCGCCAGCAGTCAGCCTACAGAGGGCAATCAGCCCCAGCATTTT
TRBD1	TRBV11-3	NA	TRBJ1-6	CASSLYRTGTSPLHF	TGTGCCAGCAGCCTTTATAGGACAGGGACTTCACCCCTCCACTTT
NA	TRBV7-6	NA	TRBJ1-4	CASSTGKRSEKLFF	TGTGCCAGCAGCACGGGAAAGAGAAGCGAAAAACTGTTTTTT
NA	TRBV19	NA	TRBJ1-6	CASSIDNGNSPLHF	TGTGCCAGTAGTATCGACAATGGGAATTCACCCCTCCACTTT
TRBD1	TRBV11-3	NA	TRBJ1-6	CASSPRQGANNSPLHF	TGTGCCAGCAGCCCTCGACAGGGGGCTAATAATTCACCCCTCCACTTT
NA	TRBV12-5	NA	TRBJ1-1	CASARETSNTEAFF	TGTGCTAGTGCCCGAGAGACATCGAACACTGAAGCTTTCTTT